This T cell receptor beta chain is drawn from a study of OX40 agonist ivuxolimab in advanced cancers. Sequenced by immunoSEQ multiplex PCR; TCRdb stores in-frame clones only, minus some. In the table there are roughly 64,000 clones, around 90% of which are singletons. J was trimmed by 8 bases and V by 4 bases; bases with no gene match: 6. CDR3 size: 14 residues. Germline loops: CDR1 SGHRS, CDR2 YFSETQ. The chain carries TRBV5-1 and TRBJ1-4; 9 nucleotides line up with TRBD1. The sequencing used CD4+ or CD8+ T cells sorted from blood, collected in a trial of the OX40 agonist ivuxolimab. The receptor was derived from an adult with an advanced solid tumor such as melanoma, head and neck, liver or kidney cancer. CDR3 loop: CASSLGQGREKLFF. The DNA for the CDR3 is TGCGCCAGCAGCCTGGGACAGGGTCGGGAAAAACTGTTTTTT.